The 14 T cell receptor beta chains reported below all come from one sample, sequenced in a study of blood T cell repertoires in COVID-19. The data were produced by immunoSEQ multiplex PCR, yet TCRdb's version contains in-frame clones alone and is incomplete. This sample has 220,000 or so clones, with about 88% found just once. The sequencing input was peripheral blood. The source is a man aged 50-60 years who had recovered from COVID-19.

The V call is TRBV28, the J call TRBJ2-7, with a possible D match to TRBD1 (5 bases). Between the trimmed V and J ends, which lost 2 bases and 3 bases, there was a span of 11 bases. CDR3 size: 14 residues. Germline lookup yields CDR1 MDHEN and CDR2 SYDVKM. The CDR3 nucleotides are TGTGCCAGCAGTTTAGAGGACAATTTCTACGAGCAGTACTTC. Translating it yields CASSLEDNFYEQYF.

This clone appeared a single time. This rearrangement joins TRBV7-8 to TRBJ2-1; 7 bases line up with TRBD2. Germline values: CDR1 SGHVS, CDR2 FQNEAQ. The CDR3 is 12 amino acids. The trim removed 6 bases at V and 9 bases at J, leaving 5 bases unmatched. CDR3 sequence (DNA): TGTGCCAGCAGACCTCCTAGCGGTGAGCAGTTCTTC. Translated, it gives CASRPPSGEQFF.

J is TRBJ1-4 and V is TRBV27; D is undetermined. The V gene lost 5 bases and the J gene lost 4 bases, with 26 bases spanning the gap. Germline V gene data show CDR1 as MNHEY and CDR2 as SMNVEV (reference sequence). The CDR3 loop spans 19 amino acids. The CDR3 loop is CASSPGVVDRFLGNEKLFF. CDR3 in DNA: TGTGCCAGCAGTCCCGGGGTTGTCGATCGGTTCTTGGGTAATGAAAAACTGTTTTTT.

The chain carries TRBV2 and TRBJ1-6; the match to TRBD1 covers 8 bases. Germline CDR1 SNHLY, CDR2 FYNNEI. This CDR3 has 13 residues. V trimming: 6 bases; J trimming: 10 bases; junction bases outside the gene matches: 5. The CDR3 sequence: CASRGQGGSPLHF. CDR3 DNA sequence: TGTGCCAGCAGAGGACAGGGAGGGTCACCCCTCCACTTT.

V and J are TRBV4-2 and TRBJ1-1; D remains unclear. The CDR3 runs to 13 residues. The V gene's germline CDR1 is LGHNA and CDR2 YNFKEQ. V was cut by 4 bases and J by 4 bases, with 10 bases left in between. This CDR3 is CASSLGRATEAFF. In nucleotides, the CDR3 is TGTGCCAGCAGCCTGGGGAGGGCCACTGAAGCTTTCTTT.

The J gene is TRBJ1-1, the V gene TRBV5-4; D gene ambiguous. The CDR3 loop spans 11 amino acids. Deletions cut 0 bases from V and 11 bases from J, with 8 bases between. Per the germline V gene, CDR1 is SGHNT and CDR2 is YYREEE (reference sequence). The CDR3 loop reads CASSLGGEAFF. The CDR3 DNA sequence: TGTGCCAGCAGCTTGGGGGGAGAGGCTTTCTTT.

V and J are TRBV13 and TRBJ1-1; 11 bases are shared with TRBD1. V gave up 5 bases and J gave up 4 bases; unmatched junction bases: 12. The CDR3 runs to 17 residues. Germline CDR1 is PRHDT and CDR2 is FYEKMQ (reference sequence). CDR3 sequence (DNA): TGTGCCAGCAGCCGACTCGGGACAGGGGGACCGAGCACTGAAGCTTTCTTT. The encoded protein is CASSRLGTGGPSTEAFF.

The V gene is TRBV5-1, the J gene TRBJ2-2; 10 bases agree with TRBD1. CDR3 size: 16 residues. Germline loops: CDR1 SGHRS, CDR2 YFSETQ. After removal of 0 bases from V and 6 bases from J, the junction contained 5 bases not matched to a gene. The CDR3 region has the DNA TGCGCCAGCAGCTTGGCGGGACAGGGGCGTCCCGGGGAGCTGTTTTTT. Translating gives CASSLAGQGRPGELFF.

The rearrangement joins TRBV7-9 to TRBJ2-3; 8 positions match TRBD2. Germline trimming cut 5 bases from V and 2 bases from J; bases unmatched to any gene: 15. Germline lookup yields CDR1 SEHNR and CDR2 FQNEAQ (reference sequence). This CDR3 has 18 amino acids. CDR3 DNA: TGTGCCAGCAGCCGGGCCAGGATAGCGGGAACGGACACAGATACGCAGTATTTT. Translating it yields CASSRARIAGTDTDTQYF.

This clone has more than one count but fewer than ten. CDR3: CASSLGGTGIYEQYF. In DNA form, the CDR3 reads TGTGCCAGCAGTTTAGGGGGGACAGGGATCTACGAGCAGTACTTC. The chain joins TRBV28 to TRBJ2-7; 9 bases map to TRBD1. CDR1 and CDR2 from the germline V gene are MDHEN and SYDVKM. This CDR3 contains 15 residues. Trimming at V came to 2 bases and at J to 3 bases, leaving 5 bases not matched to a gene.

V is TRBV7-9 and J is TRBJ1-2; the match to TRBD1 covers 7 bases. Trimming at V came to 2 bases and at J to 4 bases, leaving 7 bases not matched to a gene. The CDR3 is made up of 15 amino acids. Germline V gene lookup returns CDR1 SEHNR and CDR2 FQNEAQ (reference sequence). DNA for the CDR3: TGTGCCAGCAGCTTACTAAACAGGGACAGCTATGGCTACACCTTC. Translating gives CASSLLNRDSYGYTF.

V is TRBV5-1 and J is TRBJ2-1; 10 bases match TRBD2. Trimming took 6 bases from V and 5 from J; bases not matched to a gene: 8. Per germline, CDR1 SGHRS and CDR2 YFSETQ. The CDR3 extends over 15 amino acids. The CDR3 region has the DNA TGCGCCAGCAAATGGACTAGCGGAATGGACAATGAGCAGTTCTTC. Translation gives CASKWTSGMDNEQFF.

The rearrangement uses TRBV6-5 and TRBJ2-7, with TRBD2 as a possible D gene (5 bases). Trimming left V 7 bases short and J 7 bases short, with 20 bases between. The CDR3 covers 14 residues. CDR1 MNHEY and CDR2 SVGAGI come from the germline V gene. The CDR3 bases are TGTGCCAGCACGAATCCCCTTCAACGGAGGGAGCAGTACTTC. Its translation is CASTNPLQRREQYF.

The rearrangement links TRBV24-1 to TRBJ1-2, with 10 positions matching TRBD1. V shed 2 bases and J 3 bases; nucleotides not matched to a gene: 2. The CDR3 extends over 15 amino acids. Germline loops: CDR1 KGHDR, CDR2 SFDVKD. The CDR3 loop reads CATSDSGTGDYGYTF. The CDR3 bases are TGTGCCACCAGTGATTCCGGGACAGGGGACTATGGCTACACCTTC.